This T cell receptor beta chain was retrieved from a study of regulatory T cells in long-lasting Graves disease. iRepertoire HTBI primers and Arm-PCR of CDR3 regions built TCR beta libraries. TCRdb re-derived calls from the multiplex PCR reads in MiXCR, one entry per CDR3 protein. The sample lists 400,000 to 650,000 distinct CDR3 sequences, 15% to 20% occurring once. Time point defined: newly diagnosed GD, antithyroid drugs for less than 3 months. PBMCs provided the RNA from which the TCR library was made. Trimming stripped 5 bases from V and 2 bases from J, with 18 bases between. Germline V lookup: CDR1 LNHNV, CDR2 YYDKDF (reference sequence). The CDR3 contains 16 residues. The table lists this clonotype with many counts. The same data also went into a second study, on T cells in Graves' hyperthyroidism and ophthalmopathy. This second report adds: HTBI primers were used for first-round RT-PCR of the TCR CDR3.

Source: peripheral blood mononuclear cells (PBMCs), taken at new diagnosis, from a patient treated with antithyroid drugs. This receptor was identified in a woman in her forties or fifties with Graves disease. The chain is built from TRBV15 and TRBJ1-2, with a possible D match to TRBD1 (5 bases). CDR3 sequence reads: CATSPLESGSNYGYTF. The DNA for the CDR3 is TGTGCCACCAGCCCATTGGAGTCAGGGTCGAACTATGGCTACACCTTC.